This T cell receptor beta chain was retrieved from a study of beta chain features in type 1 diabetes. General observations from the study: Moderate but significant shortening of TCRB CDR3s was recorded in all four CD4+ subsets from Type 1 diabetes patients. Sequencing from cDNA could over-represent high-TCR-expressing cells. Any HLA effect on TCRB rearrangement was left unresolved by small sub-analyses.

Details on this clone: Its antigen is currently unknown.

The sequenced template was cDNA made from the entire isolated RNA. Sequencing used immunoSEQ multiplex PCR; TCRdb keeps in-frame clones, though not all of them. The data show 95,000 to 150,000 clones, less than 20% seen once. Via the markers CD45RO/CCR7/CD25/CD127/CD95/CD27, stem cell-like memory, regulatory, central memory and naive CD4+ cells were sorted. CDR1 SGHAT and CDR2 FQNNGV come from the germline V gene. CDR3 length: 16 residues. The ends were cut back, 1 base at V and 7 bases at J, with 14 bases in the middle. The sample taken for sequencing was central memory CD4+ T cells from blood. The chain links TRBV11-2 to TRBJ1-6; D call uncertain. The TCR sequence derives from a man in his thirties or forties with type 1 diabetes. The CDR3 coding sequence is TGTGCCAGCAGCTTAGGGCGCGCCTCGGGCAATTCACCCCTCCACTTT. It translates to CASSLGRASGNSPLHF.